Sequencing of this T cell receptor (beta chain) was carried out in a study of blood T cell repertoires in COVID-19. Study-level background: From the United States, Italy and Spain came samples of acute and convalescent COVID-19. PBMCs, B-cell-depleted T cells, or T cells provided the cDNA or gDNA that made up the material.

As originally analysed: Nucleated cell number was recorded as an estimate derived from reference gene primer amplification. The table came from immunoSEQ multiplex PCR; TCRdb's copy has only in-frame clones and leaves some out. The DNA was the basis for D and trimming; V, J and clone size are from that table. Found here are more than 110,000 clones, approximately 80% of them singletons; the top ten hold 5.5% to 7%. Germline CDR1 is DFQATT and CDR2 is SNEGSKA (reference sequence). V trimming: 3 bases; J trimming: 9 bases; junction bases outside the gene matches: 6. The CDR3 consists of 14 residues. V usage is TRBV20-1 and J usage is TRBJ2-3; 13 bases line up with TRBD2. This TCR came from a human donor in a cohort sampled during active COVID-19. The sample taken for sequencing was peripheral blood. In DNA form, the CDR3 reads TGCAGTGCTAGTACTAGCGGGGGGGAAGTCACGCAGTATTTT. Protein sequence: CSASTSGGEVTQYF.